This T cell receptor (beta chain) was found in a study of radiation and T cells in renal cell carcinoma. At the level of the study: Nephrectomy followed 15 Gy stereotactic body radiation by 4 weeks.

Time point defined: baseline pretreatment blood. Documented treatment: 15 Gy SBRT to primary tumor, nephrectomy 4 weeks later. The CDR3 length is 18 residues. Germline V gene lookup returns CDR1 SGDLS and CDR2 YYNGEE. Trimming at V came to 0 bases and at J to 3 bases, leaving 9 bases not matched to a gene. Clones were read by immunoSEQ multiplex PCR, and TCRdb kept only the in-frame ones, dropping some. This table holds nearly 50,000 clones, approximately 80% found once. The J gene is TRBJ2-6, the V gene TRBV9, with TRBD1 identical over 7 bases. The sequencing used blood, collected from a patient whose treatment included radiotherapy and nephrectomy. This TCR derives from a woman between 65 and 79 years old with renal cell carcinoma. CDR3 sequence reads: CASSVGGQVLGGANVLTF. CDR3 nucleotides: TGTGCCAGCAGCGTAGGCGGACAGGTATTAGGTGGGGCCAACGTCCTGACTTTC.